This T cell receptor (beta chain) comes out of a study of control samples from healthy donors and cancer patients. Clones were sequenced by immunoSEQ multiplex PCR, and TCRdb holds only the in-frame ones, with some missing. The sample has some 130,000 clones; roughly 90% are singletons. V shed 3 bases and J shed 3 bases, with 20 bases lying between them. CDR1 is SGDLS, CDR2 YYNGEE, per germline. The CDR3 loop spans 17 amino acids. The chain employs TRBV9 and TRBJ2-3, with a tentative D call TRBD2 (7 bases). The sequenced material came from blood. The TCR was taken from a man aged 18 to 35 in good health. CDR3 residues: CASSASGGGGRTDTQYF. The CDR3 region has the DNA TGTGCCAGCAGCGCCAGCGGAGGGGGGGGTAGGACAGATACGCAGTATTTT.